This T cell receptor beta chain emerged from a study of response to subunit inactivated influenza vaccine. General observations from the study: There was a suggestion from the authors that each seasonal influenza vaccination recruits few new T cells.

TCRdb re-derived calls from the RT-PCR reads in MiXCR, one entry per CDR3 protein. The sample consists of about 500,000 distinct CDR3 sequences, approximately 15% of them appearing once. With 1 base removed from V and 4 bases from J, the gap between germline ends came to 19 bases. The CDR3 has 17 amino acids. Germline V gene sequence: CDR1 MDHEN, CDR2 SYDVKM. A note on this clonotype: Antigen specificity is unknown.

This chain links TRBV28 with TRBJ1-1; no clear D gene. This TCR was sampled from a man aged 50-75 years who received an inactivated influenza vaccine. The input for sequencing was CD4+ T cells sorted from PBMCs, taken 23 months after vaccination. The CDR3 loop is CASSLLERVALGTEAFF. CDR3 coding DNA: TGTGCCAGCAGTTTATTGGAAAGGGTTGCCTTGGGCACTGAAGCTTTCTTT.